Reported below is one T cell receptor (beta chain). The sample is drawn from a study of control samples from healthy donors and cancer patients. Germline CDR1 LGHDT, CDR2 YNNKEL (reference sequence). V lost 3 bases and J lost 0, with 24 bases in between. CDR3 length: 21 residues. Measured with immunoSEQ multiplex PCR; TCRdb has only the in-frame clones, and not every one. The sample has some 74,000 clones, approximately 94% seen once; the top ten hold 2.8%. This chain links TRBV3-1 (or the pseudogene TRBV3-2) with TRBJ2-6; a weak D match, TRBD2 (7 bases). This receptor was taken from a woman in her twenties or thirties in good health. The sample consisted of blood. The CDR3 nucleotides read TGTGCCAGCAGCCATCCTGAAGGGGGGGGGAAATCCCTCTCTGGGGCCAACGTCCTGACTTTC. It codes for CASSHPEGGGKSLSGANVLTF.